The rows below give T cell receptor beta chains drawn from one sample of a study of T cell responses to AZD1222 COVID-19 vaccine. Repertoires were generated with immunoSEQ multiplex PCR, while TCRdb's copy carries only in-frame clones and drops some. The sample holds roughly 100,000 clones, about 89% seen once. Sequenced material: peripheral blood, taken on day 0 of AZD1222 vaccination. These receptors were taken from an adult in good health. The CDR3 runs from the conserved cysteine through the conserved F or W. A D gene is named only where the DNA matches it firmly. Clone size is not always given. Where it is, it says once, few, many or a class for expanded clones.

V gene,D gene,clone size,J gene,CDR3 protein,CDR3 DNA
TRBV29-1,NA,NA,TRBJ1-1,CSGEQSAGTEAFF,TGCAGCGGAGAACAGAGCGCCGGCACTGAAGCTTTCTTT
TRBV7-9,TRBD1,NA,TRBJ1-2,CASSLEKGARGYTF,TGTGCCAGCAGCTTAGAGAAGGGGGCGCGAGGCTACACCTTC
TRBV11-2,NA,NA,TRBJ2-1,CASSGGPSSYNEQFF,TGTGCCAGCAGCGGGGGGCCAAGCTCCTACAATGAGCAGTTCTTC
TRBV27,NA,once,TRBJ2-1,CASSLSGGNEQFF,TGTGCCAGCAGTTTATCTGGGGGGAATGAGCAGTTCTTC
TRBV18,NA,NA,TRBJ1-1,CASSLQKNTEAFF,TGTGCCAGCTCACTTCAGAAGAACACTGAAGCTTTCTTT
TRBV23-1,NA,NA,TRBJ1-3,CACGRALSGNTIYF,TGCGCCTGCGGCCGGGCCCTCTCTGGAAACACCATATATTTT
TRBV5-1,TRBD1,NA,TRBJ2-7,CASSRTGYYEQYF,TGCGCGAGCAGTCGGACAGGGTACTACGAGCAGTACTTC
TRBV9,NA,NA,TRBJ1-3,CASSVEVWGSGNTIYF,TGTGCCAGCAGCGTAGAGGTGTGGGGTTCTGGAAACACCATATATTTT
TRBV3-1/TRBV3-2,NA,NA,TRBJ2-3,CASSQNMATDTQYF,TGTGCCAGCAGCCAAAACATGGCCACAGATACGCAGTATTTT
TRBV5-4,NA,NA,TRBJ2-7,CASSVGLWSYEQYF,TGTGCCAGCAGCGTGGGACTCTGGTCCTACGAGCAGTACTTC
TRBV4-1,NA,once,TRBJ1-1,CASSQEQGLNTEAFF,TGCGCCAGCAGCCAAGAGCAGGGGCTGAACACTGAAGCTTTCTTT
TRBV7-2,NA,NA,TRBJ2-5,CASSLRGGPGETQYF,TGTGCCAGCAGCTTGAGAGGGGGGCCGGGAGAGACCCAGTACTTC
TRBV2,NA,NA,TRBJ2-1,CASVRRGAYNEQFF,TGTGCCAGCGTTAGGAGGGGGGCCTACAATGAGCAGTTCTTC
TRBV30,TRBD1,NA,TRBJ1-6,CAWKVGTGSSPLHF,TGTGCCTGGAAAGTAGGGACAGGGTCTTCACCCCTCCACTTT
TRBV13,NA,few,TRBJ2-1,CASSSQWGASYNEQFF,TGTGCCAGCAGCTCCCAGTGGGGGGCATCCTACAATGAGCAGTTCTTC
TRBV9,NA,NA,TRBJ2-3,CASSSSDPPDTQYF,TGTGCCAGCAGCTCATCCGACCCACCAGATACGCAGTATTTT
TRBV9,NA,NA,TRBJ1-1,CASSTVNTEAFF,TGTGCCAGCAGTACAGTGAACACTGAAGCTTTCTTT
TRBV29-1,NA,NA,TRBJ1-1,CSVRATNTEAFF,TGCAGCGTGCGGGCCACAAACACTGAAGCTTTCTTT
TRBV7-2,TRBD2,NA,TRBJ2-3,CASSPPPGLAGLDTQYF,TGTGCCAGCAGCCCCCCGCCGGGACTAGCGGGCCTAGATACGCAGTATTTT
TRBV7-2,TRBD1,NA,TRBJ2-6,CASSPDRAGANVLTF,TGTGCCAGCAGCCCCGACAGGGCTGGGGCCAACGTCCTGACTTTC
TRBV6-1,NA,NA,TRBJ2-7,CASSEGFRDEQYF,TGTGCCAGCAGTGAAGGTTTTCGGGACGAGCAGTACTTC
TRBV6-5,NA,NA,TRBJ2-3,CASMGWGSTDTQYF,TGTGCCAGCATGGGATGGGGATCCACAGATACGCAGTATTTT
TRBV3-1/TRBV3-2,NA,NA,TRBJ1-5,CASSQESNQPQHF,TGTGCCAGCAGCCAAGAGAGCAATCAGCCCCAGCATTTT
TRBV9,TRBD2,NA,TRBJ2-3,CASSVRWGGSDTQYF,TGTGCCAGCAGCGTAAGATGGGGGGGATCAGATACGCAGTATTTT
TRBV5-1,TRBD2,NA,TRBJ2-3,CASTPGGGPDTQYF,TGCGCCAGCACCCCGGGCGGGGGTCCAGATACGCAGTATTTT
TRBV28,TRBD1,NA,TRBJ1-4,CASSSGQGDEKLFF,TGTGCCAGCAGCTCCGGACAGGGGGACGAAAAACTGTTTTTT
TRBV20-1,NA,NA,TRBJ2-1,CSASGRRELYNEQFF,TGCAGTGCTAGTGGGCGTCGGGAGCTGTACAATGAGCAGTTCTTC